These 15 T cell receptor beta chains share one sample of origin, sequenced in a study of blood T cell repertoires in COVID-19. Here immunoSEQ multiplex PCR was the method, and the copy in TCRdb shows in-frame clones only, minus some. Of about 83,000 clones listed, roughly 80% are singletons. Material for sequencing was peripheral blood. These receptors were collected from a woman of 80 years or more with acute or convalescent COVID-19.

V is TRBV30 and J is TRBJ2-3; TRBD1 matches 8 bases. The CDR3 extends over 19 amino acids. Germline lookup yields CDR1 GTSNPN and CDR2 SVGIG (reference sequence). After removal of 0 bases from V and 2 bases from J, the junction contained 16 bases not matched to a gene. The CDR3 DNA is TGTGCCTGGAGTGTACAAGGTTTCGGACAGGGAAGATTCACAGATACGCAGTATTTT. This encodes CAWSVQGFGQGRFTDTQYF.

The chain links TRBV5-4 to TRBJ2-7; TRBD2 matches 9 bases. This CDR3 comprises 14 residues. Germline trimming cut 0 bases from V and 6 bases from J; bases unmatched to any gene: 4. The germline V gene has CDR1 SGHNT and CDR2 YYREEE (reference sequence). CDR3: CASSLEGLAPEQYF. CDR3 sequence (DNA): TGTGCCAGCAGCTTGGAGGGACTAGCTCCCGAGCAGTACTTC.

The chain recombines TRBV20-1 with TRBJ2-7, with D uncertain. Deletions cut 3 bases from V and 2 bases from J, with 8 bases between. The V gene's germline CDR1 is DFQATT and CDR2 SNEGSKA (reference sequence). This CDR3 is 12 amino acids long. The CDR3 DNA follows: TGCAGTGCTAGTAAACAGCCCTACGAGCAGTACTTC. Its protein product is CSASKQPYEQYF.

The CDR3 DNA is TGTGCCTGGATACTAGCGGGGGGCACAGATACGCAGTATTTT. Its translation: CAWILAGGTDTQYF. This chain joins TRBV30 and TRBJ2-3; 11 nucleotides line up with TRBD2. CDR3 size: 14 residues. Losses at the gene ends were 4 bases for V and 1 base for J; bases not matched to a gene: 1. CDR1 is GTSNPN, CDR2 SVGIG, per germline (reference sequence).

V and J are TRBV19 and TRBJ1-2; the match to TRBD1 covers 8 bases. V was pared by 6 bases and J by 7 bases, with 10 bases of the junction left unmatched. The CDR3 totals 14 residues. Germline CDR1 is LNHDA and CDR2 is SQIVND (reference sequence). DNA of the CDR3: TGTGCCAGTAGCCCGTCCTTTACAGGGGGTGGCTACACCTTC. It codes for CASSPSFTGGGYTF.

About this clone itself: This specimen includes other DNA sequences encoding the same CDR3. The chain has TRBV6-1 and TRBJ1-2; 8 nucleotides match TRBD1. The CDR3 is 14 residues long. V dropped 3 bases and J dropped 3; count of bases not matched to a gene: 3. CDR1 MNHNS and CDR2 SASEGT come from the germline V gene. The DNA for the CDR3 is TGTGCCAGCAGTGAGACACAGGGGGACTATGGCTACACCTTC. Translation: CASSETQGDYGYTF.

The chain joins TRBV5-4 to TRBJ2-3; 7 bases match TRBD2. Germline loops: CDR1 SGHNT, CDR2 YYREEE (reference sequence). V trimming: 1 base; J trimming: 5 bases; junction bases outside the gene matches: 7. The CDR3 length is 15 residues. The CDR3 loop reads CASSLRASGGDTQYF. Here the CDR3 DNA reads TGTGCCAGCAGCTTGCGGGCTAGCGGTGGAGATACGCAGTATTTT.

The chain recombines TRBV28 with TRBJ2-5, with 8 bases identical to TRBD1. Trimming cost V 1 base and J 5 bases; bases outside gene matches: 9. The CDR3 runs 16 residues. The germline CDR1 and CDR2 sequences are MDHEN and SYDVKM. The CDR3 nucleotides read TGTGCCAGCAGTTTATCTTCCGGGACAGGTTCGGAGACCCAGTACTTC. It is translated as CASSLSSGTGSETQYF.

The chain couples TRBV30 to TRBJ2-1, with D possibly matching TRBD2 (6 bases). The CDR3 has 14 amino acids. Trimming removed 5 bases from V and 0 bases from J, with 11 bases in between. The germline V gene has CDR1 GTSNPN and CDR2 SVGIG (reference sequence). Here the CDR3 DNA reads TGTGCCTGGGGCGGGGAGAGCTCCTACAATGAGCAGTTCTTC. Translated, it gives CAWGGESSYNEQFF.

V gene TRBV5-3 combines with J gene TRBJ2-3; 8 positions agree with TRBD2. Being an ORF, TRBV5-3 has a function that is uncertain. J was trimmed by 2 bases and V by 0 bases; bases with no gene match: 5. This CDR3 region has 16 residues. Here the CDR3 reads CARSLEERGLTDTQYF. DNA for the CDR3: TGTGCCAGAAGCTTGGAGGAGCGGGGGCTCACAGATACGCAGTATTTT.

This clone was recorded many times. This CDR3 is also generated by other DNA sequences in the sample. The rearrangement joins TRBV7-9 to TRBJ1-4, with D perhaps matching TRBD1 (5 bases). The CDR3 sequence is 15 residues long. Germline assignment: CDR1 SEHNR and CDR2 FQNEAQ (reference sequence). Trimming removed 4 bases at V and 0 bases at J, with 9 bases between. As DNA, the CDR3 is TGTGCCAGCAGCTCCGGGACTGCAACTAATGAAAAACTGTTTTTT. Protein: CASSSGTATNEKLFF.

This chain uses TRBV7-2 with TRBJ2-7; TRBD1 aligns across 7 bases. J gave up 4 bases and V 1 base, and 7 bases lay outside the gene matches. This CDR3 has 15 amino acids. Germline CDR1 is SGHTA and CDR2 is FQGNSA. For the CDR3, the DNA is TGTGCCAGCAGCTTAGTGGCAGACAGGGCTTACGAGCAGTACTTC. Its protein product is CASSLVADRAYEQYF.

The gene calls are TRBV19 and TRBJ1-5; D is unclear. The germline V and J ends were trimmed by 6 bases and 0 bases, with 12 bases remaining between them. Germline CDR1 and CDR2: LNHDA and SQIVND (reference sequence). The CDR3 totals 15 residues. CDR3 amino acids: CASSPRLNSNQPQHF. The DNA for the CDR3 is TGTGCCAGTAGCCCCAGGTTAAATAGCAATCAGCCCCAGCATTTT.

Here the CDR3 reads CASSPPQGPLSTNEKLFF. The CDR3 DNA sequence: TGTGCCAGCAGCCCGCCACAGGGGCCCCTTTCAACTAATGAAAAACTGTTTTTT. The chain couples TRBV7-9 to TRBJ1-4, with 7 nucleotides matching TRBD1. Germline V gives CDR1 SEHNR, CDR2 FQNEAQ (reference sequence). The junction had 12 bases not matched to a gene; V was cut back by 5 bases and J by 0 bases. CDR3 length: 18 residues.

This clone has just one count. This chain uses TRBV12-3 or TRBV12-4 with TRBJ1-5, with a weak D call TRBD1 (5 bases). V lost 10 bases, J lost 6 bases, and 13 bases lay in between. The CDR3 is 12 residues long. CDR3 region: CATTGGGQPQHF. DNA for the CDR3: TGTGCCACCACCGGGGGGGGTCAGCCCCAGCATTTT.